One and the same sample provided the 27 T cell receptor beta chains below, sequenced in a study of T cell changes during pregnancy in multiple sclerosis. Sequenced by immunoSEQ multiplex PCR; TCRdb stores in-frame clones only, minus some. The repertoire holds approximately 53,000 clones, with approximately 94% as singletons. The sequenced sample was CD4+ T cells from peripheral blood mononuclear cells, obtained before pregnancy. All receptors derive from a female donor with multiple sclerosis, enrolled in a pregnancy study.

The chain recombines TRBV10-3 with TRBJ2-3, with D hard to call. Trimming pared 5 bases from V and 1 base from J, leaving 16 bases between. The CDR3 has 16 amino acids. CDR1 and CDR2 from the germline V gene are ENHRY and SYGVKD. Here the CDR3 reads CAISPNSGEGTDTQYF. The CDR3, as DNA: TGTGCCATCAGTCCCAACTCCGGAGAAGGCACAGATACGCAGTATTTT.

DNA of the CDR3: TGTGCCAGCAGCAATCCGACAGCCAGCCAAGAGACCCAGTACTTC. Translation: CASSNPTASQETQYF. This chain connects TRBV21-1 to TRBJ2-5; the table's D call of TRBD1 was not tested on the DNA. TRBV21-1 is listed as a pseudogene. This CDR3 has 15 amino acids.

The gene calls are TRBV5-4 and TRBJ1-2, with D perhaps TRBD1 (6 bases). This CDR3 spans 14 amino acids. Germline V gene lookup returns CDR1 SGHNT and CDR2 YYREEE (reference sequence). V gave up 4 bases and J gave up 2 bases, with 12 bases separating them. Here the CDR3 DNA reads TGTGCCAGCAGCCCAGGTGGGGGCAACTATGGCTACACCTTC. Translated: CASSPGGGNYGYTF.

The chain combines TRBV5-8 with TRBJ1-3; D perhaps matches TRBD1 (6 bases). With 4 bases removed from V and 4 bases from J, the gap between germline ends came to 18 bases. Germline V CDR1 and CDR2: SGHTS, YDEGEE. The length of the CDR3 is 16 residues. The chain's CDR3 is CASSGERGYGGNTIYF. The CDR3 bases are TGTGCCAGCAGCGGCGAAAGGGGGTATGGCGGAAACACCATATATTTT.

The chain combines TRBV6-1 with TRBJ2-1; no clear D. The germline V gene encodes CDR1 MNHNS and CDR2 SASEGT. V was trimmed by 4 bases and J by 9 bases, leaving 10 bases between them. CDR3 length: 12 residues. For the CDR3, the DNA is TGTGCCAGCAGTGGTCCGATCGGTGAGCAGTTCTTC. This sequence encodes CASSGPIGEQFF.

Comments on this clone: Other nucleotide sequences in the sample specify the same CDR3. The chain employs TRBV30 and TRBJ2-5; no reliable D call. Germline CDR1 reads GTSNPN; CDR2 reads SVGIG (reference sequence). The CDR3 is 13 residues long. V dropped 5 bases and J dropped 1 base, with 11 bases sitting between them. CDR3 residues: CAWAPGLQETQYF. The CDR3, as DNA: TGTGCCTGGGCTCCTGGGCTCCAAGAGACCCAGTACTTC.

This chain uses TRBV7-2 with TRBJ1-1, with TRBD1 matching over 7 bases. Germline V CDR1 and CDR2: SGHTA, FQGNSA. V lost 5 bases, J lost 3 bases, and 6 bases stayed unmatched. This CDR3 has 14 amino acids. In DNA form, the CDR3 reads TGTGCCAGCAGCACACAGGGGTGGGACACTGAAGCTTTCTTT. Translating gives CASSTQGWDTEAFF.

The chain uses TRBV19 and TRBJ2-1, with D possibly TRBD1 on 6 matching bases. The length of the CDR3 is 9 residues. V was cut by 11 bases and J by 9 bases, with 8 bases left in between. Germline V lookup: CDR1 LNHDA, CDR2 SQIVND (reference sequence). The CDR3 DNA sequence: TGTGCCGTAGGGGGTGAGCAGTTCTTC. It specifies CAVGGEQFF.

This clone was seen a single time. V is TRBV7-2 and J is TRBJ2-2, with D possibly matching TRBD2 (6 bases). The CDR3 has 15 amino acids. Germline V gene lookup returns CDR1 SGHTA and CDR2 FQGNSA. Between the trimmed V and J ends, which lost 7 bases and 5 bases, there was a span of 17 bases. For the CDR3, the DNA is TGTGCCAGCAACCTCTTGGGGGGAGCGACCGGGGAGCTGTTTTTT. Its translation: CASNLLGGATGELFF.

The chain is built from TRBV15 and TRBJ2-7; perhaps TRBD2 as D (6 bases). Trimming removed 5 bases from V and 6 bases from J, with 14 bases in between. CDR1 and CDR2 from the germline V gene are LNHNV and YYDKDF (reference sequence). The length of the CDR3 is 13 residues. The CDR3 DNA reads as TGTGCCACCAGCGCAATCCAGGGAGGCGAGCAGTACTTC. Translation: CATSAIQGGEQYF.

The V gene is TRBV14, the J gene TRBJ2-1; 7 bases fit TRBD1. V shed 4 bases and J 8 bases; nucleotides not matched to a gene: 11. This CDR3 spans 15 amino acids. Germline CDR1 and CDR2: SGHDN and FVKESK. As DNA, the CDR3 is TGTGCCAGCAGCCCGACGACAGGGCTTGCGGATGAGCAGTTCTTC. As protein: CASSPTTGLADEQFF.

This clone was seen a few times. This chain uses TRBV18 with TRBJ2-1; D unresolved. The germline CDR1 and CDR2 sequences are KGHSH and LQKENI. The CDR3 sequence is 16 residues long. V was cut by 1 base and J by 9 bases, with 19 bases left in between. The CDR3 spells CASSPLPPVLGSEQFF. The CDR3 DNA sequence: TGTGCCAGCTCACCACTACCCCCTGTCCTAGGTAGTGAGCAGTTCTTC.

This chain uses TRBV5-7 with TRBJ2-2; 10 positions match TRBD2. TRBV5-7 is reported as an ORF; its role is uncertain. The CDR3 is 16 residues long. V lost 7 bases to trimming and J lost 6 bases; unmatched junction nucleotides: 12. DNA for the CDR3: TGTGCCAGCCCCCCGGAGGGGCTAGCGGGAGCCGGGGAGCTGTTTTTT. Translation gives CASPPEGLAGAGELFF.

The V and J genes are TRBV5-1 and TRBJ1-2, with 8 bases fitting TRBD1. The CDR3 covers 14 residues. Germline V gene lookup returns CDR1 SGHRS and CDR2 YFSETQ. The V segment lost 2 bases and the J segment 6 bases; nucleotides outside the gene matches: 6. The CDR3 spells CASSFQGAVNGYTF. The CDR3 DNA sequence: TGCGCCAGCAGCTTCCAGGGGGCTGTGAATGGCTACACCTTC.

V and J are TRBV5-1 and TRBJ2-3, with 13 nucleotides matching TRBD2. V lost 2 bases to trimming and J lost 5 bases; unmatched junction nucleotides: 2. The CDR3 is 15 residues long. Germline CDR1 is SGHRS and CDR2 is YFSETQ. For the CDR3, the DNA is TGCGCCAGCAGCTTACTAGCGGGAGGGCAAGATACGCAGTATTTT. It is translated as CASSLLAGGQDTQYF.

This clone was seen a single time. The rearrangement uses TRBV28 and TRBJ1-5, with no clear D. Trimming removed 2 bases at V and 6 bases at J, with 8 bases between. The germline V gene encodes CDR1 MDHEN and CDR2 SYDVKM. The CDR3 totals 13 residues. This CDR3 reads CASSLTEIQPQHF. CDR3 DNA: TGTGCCAGCAGTTTAACCGAGATTCAGCCCCAGCATTTT.

The chain couples TRBV10-3 to TRBJ2-7; 12 positions agree with TRBD2. The V and J ends lost 2 bases and 11 bases, in that order; junction bases with no gene match: 10. This CDR3 spans 15 amino acids. Germline CDR1 reads ENHRY; CDR2 reads SYGVKD. CDR3 nucleotides: TGTGCCATCAGTGAGCCCTCGACTAGCGGGAGTCTGGAGTACTTC. It translates to CAISEPSTSGSLEYF.

The V gene is TRBV2, the J gene TRBJ1-1; possible D gene TRBD1, 5 bases. V was cut by 6 bases and J by 4 bases, with 12 bases left in between. The CDR3 extends over 13 amino acids. Looked up from germline, CDR1 is SNHLY and CDR2 is FYNNEI. CDR3 amino acids: CASREQGGTEAFF. DNA for the CDR3: TGTGCCAGCAGGGAGCAGGGAGGCACTGAAGCTTTCTTT.

The rearrangement uses TRBV7-9 and TRBJ2-2; 8 positions match TRBD1. In germline, CDR1 is SEHNR, CDR2 FQNEAQ (reference sequence). V was pared by 1 base and J by 6 bases, with 4 bases of the junction left unmatched. The CDR3 extends over 15 amino acids. CDR3 DNA sequence: TGTGCCAGCAGCTTAGTCAGGGGGCGCCCCGGGGAGCTGTTTTTT. Translation gives CASSLVRGRPGELFF.

The chain's CDR3 is CASSYPGSGANVLTF. The CDR3 coding sequence is TGTGCCAGCAGCTACCCAGGGTCTGGGGCCAACGTCCTGACTTTC. The J gene is TRBJ2-6, the V gene TRBV7-2; D perhaps matches TRBD1 (5 bases). Germline assignment: CDR1 SGHTA and CDR2 FQGNSA. V was pared by 4 bases and J by 1 base, with 8 bases between. The CDR3 loop spans 15 amino acids. The variable domain in full, with the rest retrieved from reference TRBV7-2 and TRBJ2-6, is GAGVSQSPSNKVTEKGKDVELRCDPISGHTALYWYRQSLGQGLEFLIYFQGNSAPDKSGLPSDRFSAERTGGSVSTLTIQRTQQEDSAVYLCASSYPGSGANVLTFGAGSRLTVL.

The chain recombines TRBV30 with TRBJ2-7, with 10 bases matching TRBD2. Germline V gene data show CDR1 as GTSNPN and CDR2 as SVGIG (reference sequence). The junction had 9 bases not matched to a gene; V was cut back by 4 bases and J by 6 bases. This CDR3 contains 14 residues. The CDR3 DNA follows: TGTGCCTGGACCTTCGGGGCTAGCGGGAGCGAGCAGTACTTC. Translated, it gives CAWTFGASGSEQYF.

The rearrangement joins TRBV7-2 to TRBJ1-2; TRBD1 is a possible D gene (5 bases). The CDR3 spans 14 residues. Between the trimmed V and J ends, which lost 2 bases and 10 bases, there was a span of 17 bases. Germline V gene sequence: CDR1 SGHTA, CDR2 FQGNSA. The CDR3 loop reads CASSLTVGGIDYTF. Written as DNA, the CDR3 is TGTGCCAGCAGCTTAACGGTGGGGGGAATCGACTACACCTTC.

The rearrangement links TRBV7-7 to TRBJ2-5, with 8 bases lining up with TRBD1. The CDR3 contains 14 residues. CDR1 is SSHAT and CDR2 is FNYEAQ in the germline V gene (reference sequence). V was pared by 5 bases and J by 5 bases, with 7 bases of the junction left unmatched. Here the CDR3 reads CASSPGTGGETQYF. As DNA, the CDR3 is TGTGCCAGCAGCCCCGGGACAGGTGGCGAGACCCAGTACTTC.

This clone was seen just once. V gene TRBV5-4 combines with J gene TRBJ2-3, with D hard to call. The CDR3 runs to 15 residues. V lost 2 bases and J 2 bases, leaving 12 bases between the germline ends. Germline assignment: CDR1 SGHNT and CDR2 YYREEE (reference sequence). The CDR3: CASSFDGSFTDTQYF. The CDR3 bases are TGTGCCAGCAGCTTTGACGGGTCCTTCACAGATACGCAGTATTTT.

This chain joins TRBV11-1 and TRBJ1-2; TRBD1 aligns across 8 bases. J was trimmed by 7 bases and V by 1 base; bases with no gene match: 5. This CDR3 has 14 amino acids. The germline V gene encodes CDR1 SGHAT and CDR2 FQDESV (reference sequence). The chain's CDR3 is CASSLEDRGGGYTF. CDR3 sequence (DNA): TGTGCCAGCAGCTTAGAAGACAGGGGAGGTGGCTACACCTTC. Combining the CDR3 with reference TRBV11-1 and TRBJ1-2 gives the whole variable domain EAEVAQSPRYKITEKSQAVAFWCDPISGHATLYWYRQILGQGPELLVQFQDESVVDDSQLPKDRFSAERLKGVDSTLKIQPAELGDSAMYLCASSLEDRGGGYTFGSGTRLTVV.

The chain couples TRBV4-1 to TRBJ2-7; 11 bases agree with TRBD2. CDR1 is MGHRA, CDR2 YSYEKL, per germline. J lost 7 bases, V lost 0 bases, and 8 bases had no gene match. CDR3 length: 16 amino acids. CDR3 region: CASSQDLLAGVQEQYF. CDR3 DNA: TGCGCCAGCAGCCAAGATCTACTAGCGGGAGTGCAGGAGCAGTACTTC.

The chain links TRBV5-5 to TRBJ2-1, with TRBD1 identical over 10 bases. The germline gives CDR1 SGHKS, CDR2 YYEKEE (reference sequence). The V gene end was trimmed by 7 bases and the J gene end by 7 bases; junction bases not matched to a gene: 5. CDR3 size: 13 residues. The CDR3 protein is CASHRQGANEQFF. As DNA, the CDR3 is TGTGCCAGCCATAGACAGGGGGCGAATGAGCAGTTCTTC. The whole variable domain, remainder taken from reference TRBV5-5 and TRBJ2-1, is DAGVTQSPTHLIKTRGQQVTLRCSPISGHKSVSWYQQVLGQGPQFIFQYYEKEERGRGNFPDRFSARQFPNYSSELNVNALLLGDSALYLCASHRQGANEQFFGPGTRLTVL.